These T cell receptor beta chains were read from a single sample in a study of vaccination effects on CD4 cells after COVID-19. Sequencing used immunoSEQ multiplex PCR; TCRdb keeps in-frame clones, though not all of them. The data hold about 45,000 clones, with around 70% observed a single time. No antigen is known for these receptors. The starting material was CD4+ T cells from PBMCs cultured with a peptide pool, obtained before COVID-19 vaccination. All receptors come from a human donor who had a prior SARS-CoV-2 infection. Each CDR3 is given with its conserved first and last residue. Fields, in order: V gene, J gene, D gene, clone size, CDR3 length, CDR3 DNA, CDR3 protein. D genes are given only for firm matches. Where a row states a size, it is once, few, many or the class of an expanded clone; other rows omit it.

TRBV7-8	TRBJ2-7	-	-	13	TGTGCCAGCAGCTCCCGGGACAAGTACGAGCAGTACTTC	CASSSRDKYEQYF
TRBV5-4	TRBJ2-3	-	-	13	TGTGCCAGCAGCCCACCGGGCACAGATACGCAGTATTTT	CASSPPGTDTQYF
TRBV19	TRBJ1-2	TRBD1	few	14	TGTGCCACCATAAGATCGGGACAGGACTATGGCTACACCTTC	CATIRSGQDYGYTF
TRBV13	TRBJ2-7	-	-	13	TGTGCCAGCAGCTTAGTATATGGTTACGAGCAGTACTTC	CASSLVYGYEQYF
TRBV20-1	TRBJ2-1	TRBD2	-	19	TGCAGTGCTAGTGTTTCCCCCTTCCTAGCGGGAGGGCCGGGGAATGAGCAGTTCTTC	CSASVSPFLAGGPGNEQFF
TRBV19	TRBJ1-5	TRBD1	-	14	TGTGCCAGTAGTGTGGACAGGGGGGTTCCGCCCCAGCATTTT	CASSVDRGVPPQHF
TRBV10-1	TRBJ2-1	TRBD2	-	19	TGCGCCAGCAGCGGGGACGGGGAATCGGGAGGGCCCTCCTACAATGAGCAGTTCTTC	CASSGDGESGGPSYNEQFF
TRBV5-1	TRBJ1-6	-	-	13	TGCGCCAGCAGCGTAGGGACAACTTCACCCCTCCACTTT	CASSVGTTSPLHF
TRBV18	TRBJ1-4	TRBD1	-	16	TGTGCCAGCTCACCAACAGGGGCAGCAACTAATGAAAAACTGTTTTTT	CASSPTGAATNEKLFF
TRBV10-3	TRBJ2-7	-	few	11	TGTGCCATCAGTGTCTCCTACGAGCAGTACTTC	CAISVSYEQYF
TRBV7-9	TRBJ2-1	TRBD2	once	19	TGTGCCAGCAGCTTAGTTCGACTAGCGGGGGGCTCGATCTACAATGAGCAGTTCTTC	CASSLVRLAGGSIYNEQFF
TRBV4-1	TRBJ1-4	TRBD1	-	17	TGCGCCAGCAGCCCCGGACAGGGGAGAACAACTAATGAAAAACTGTTTTTT	CASSPGQGRTTNEKLFF
TRBV3-1/TRBV3-2	TRBJ2-4	-	-	17	TGTGCCAGCAGCCAAGTATCAGGGCGAGGTGCCAAAAACATTCAGTACTTC	CASSQVSGRGAKNIQYF
TRBV6-5	TRBJ2-1	-	-	15	TGTGCCAGCAGTCCCCGGGCCGCAGGGGGGTATGAGCAGTTCTTC	CASSPRAAGGYEQFF
TRBV12-3/TRBV12-4	TRBJ2-7	-	-	12	TGTGCCAGCAGTTACTACGGGTCCGAGCAGTACTTC	CASSYYGSEQYF
TRBV18	TRBJ2-3	-	-	14	TGTGCCAGCTCACCTAAGGCCTCGGGAGATACGCAGTATTTT	CASSPKASGDTQYF
TRBV9	TRBJ2-2	TRBD2	-	17	TGTGCCAGCAGCGTCACTAGCGGGAGGATTAGGACCGGGGAGCTGTTTTTT	CASSVTSGRIRTGELFF
TRBV7-8	TRBJ1-5	TRBD1	-	15	TGTGCCAGCAGCCCATGGGACAGGACTAATCAGCCCCAGCATTTT	CASSPWDRTNQPQHF
TRBV5-1	TRBJ1-2	TRBD1	-	13	TGCGCCAGCACCACAGGACAGGGTGAAGGCTACACCTTC	CASTTGQGEGYTF
TRBV30	TRBJ1-4	TRBD1	-	13	TGTGCCGGGAACAGGGGGCACGCGGAAAAACTGTTTTTT	CAGNRGHAEKLFF
TRBV15	TRBJ2-5	-	-	15	TGTGCCACCAGCAGAGGGTGGGGGGCATCAGAGACCCAGTACTTC	CATSRGWGASETQYF
TRBV19	TRBJ2-7	TRBD1	-	16	TGTGCCAGTAGTCCCGGACAGGGGGCCGCATCCTACGAGCAGTACTTC	CASSPGQGAASYEQYF
TRBV15	TRBJ2-2	TRBD2	few	17	TGTGCCACCAGCAGAGGATTGAGACTAGCGAACGACGGGGAGCTGTTTTTT	CATSRGLRLANDGELFF
TRBV11-2	TRBJ1-4	-	-	13	TGTGCCAGCAGCTTAGGACGGACAGCAAAACTGTTTTTT	CASSLGRTAKLFF
TRBV4-3	TRBJ2-3	TRBD1	-	16	TGCGCCAGCAGCCAATCAGGACAGGTCGGAGGAGATACGCAGTATTTT	CASSQSGQVGGDTQYF
TRBV2	TRBJ2-1	-	-	14	TGTGCCAGCAGCCCGACAGGGAGGTTAGGTGAGCAGTTCTTC	CASSPTGRLGEQFF
TRBV6-2/TRBV6-3	TRBJ2-2	-	-	14	TGTGCCAGCAGTTACTTCCAGGGCGCCGGGGAGCTGTTTTTT	CASSYFQGAGELFF
TRBV20-1	TRBJ1-2	-	-	11	TGCAGGGGGGGAGAGCCGCATGGCTACACCTTC	CRGGEPHGYTF
TRBV18	TRBJ1-2	-	few	15	TGTGCCAGCTCACCAGCGGCTAATTTGGGCTATGGCTACACCTTC	CASSPAANLGYGYTF
TRBV5-6	TRBJ2-3	-	few	13	TGTGCCAGCAGCTTGGGCCCACTAGCTACGCAGTATTTT	CASSLGPLATQYF
TRBV7-9	TRBJ2-7	TRBD1	-	17	TGTGCCAGCAGCTTATATTCCGGACAGGGAATCTCCTACGAGCAGTACTTC	CASSLYSGQGISYEQYF
TRBV9	TRBJ1-3	-	-	17	TGTGCCAGCAGCACTACCTCGGGAGGGGCCTCTGGAAACACCATATATTTT	CASSTTSGGASGNTIYF
TRBV4-2	TRBJ1-2	-	-	15	TGTGCCAGCAGCCGTTCTGTGGGGATTGGGGCGGGCTACACCTTC	CASSRSVGIGAGYTF